This is a list of T cell receptor beta chains from one sample in a study of T cell changes during pregnancy in multiple sclerosis. Method: immunoSEQ multiplex PCR; TCRdb's copy keeps in-frame clones and lacks some. The repertoire includes under 100,000 clones, more than 90% of them detected once, and 0.85% to 1.3% sits in the top ten. This specimen was peripheral blood, taken in the second trimester of pregnancy. These receptor sequences come from a female donor with multiple sclerosis, enrolled in a pregnancy study. Each CDR3 is given with its conserved first and last residue. A D gene is named only where the DNA matches it firmly. Expanded clones are given a class, and other clones once, few, many or no size at all.

clone size: -; D gene: TRBD1; J gene: TRBJ1-1; V gene: TRBV30; CDR3 protein: CAWSADRGQTEAFF; CDR3 DNA: TGTGCCTGGAGTGCGGACAGGGGACAAACTGAAGCTTTCTTT
clone size: -; D gene: -; J gene: TRBJ2-7; V gene: TRBV5-4; CDR3 protein: CASSLAPGASSYEQYF; CDR3 DNA: TGTGCCAGCAGCTTGGCTCCTGGGGCCAGCTCCTACGAGCAGTACTTC
clone size: -; D gene: TRBD1; J gene: TRBJ2-7; V gene: TRBV9; CDR3 protein: CASSSRDSLVVIYEQYF; CDR3 DNA: TGTGCCAGCAGCTCCCGGGACAGCTTAGTGGTAATCTACGAGCAGTACTTC
clone size: -; D gene: TRBD2; J gene: TRBJ2-3; V gene: TRBV27; CDR3 protein: CASSPLSSGSTDTQYF; CDR3 DNA: TGTGCCAGCAGTCCCCTGTCTAGCGGGAGCACAGATACGCAGTATTTT
clone size: -; D gene: -; J gene: TRBJ2-3; V gene: TRBV7-9; CDR3 protein: CASSLGAGGMGTDTQYF; CDR3 DNA: TGTGCCAGCAGCTTAGGCGCGGGCGGGATGGGGACAGATACGCAGTATTTT
clone size: -; D gene: TRBD1; J gene: TRBJ2-3; V gene: TRBV6-1; CDR3 protein: CASRTGQVSTDTQYF; CDR3 DNA: TGTGCCAGCAGGACGGGACAGGTCAGCACAGATACGCAGTATTTT
clone size: -; D gene: TRBD1; J gene: TRBJ1-2; V gene: TRBV19; CDR3 protein: CASSIARTGDYGYTF; CDR3 DNA: TGTGCCAGTAGTATAGCGAGGACAGGGGACTATGGCTACACCTTC
clone size: -; D gene: -; J gene: TRBJ2-3; V gene: TRBV16; CDR3 protein: CASSDYTADTQYF; CDR3 DNA: TGTGCCAGCAGCGACTATACCGCAGATACGCAGTATTTT
clone size: -; D gene: TRBD2; J gene: TRBJ2-2; V gene: TRBV11-2; CDR3 protein: CASSRRGTSGRWDTGELFF; CDR3 DNA: TGTGCCAGCAGCCGACGAGGGACTAGCGGGAGATGGGACACCGGGGAGCTGTTTTTT
clone size: once; D gene: TRBD2; J gene: TRBJ2-7; V gene: TRBV2; CDR3 protein: CARGTSGSSYEQYF; CDR3 DNA: TGTGCCAGGGGAACTAGCGGGAGCTCCTACGAGCAGTACTTC
clone size: -; D gene: -; J gene: TRBJ1-1; V gene: TRBV5-4; CDR3 protein: CASSLRQNLNTEAFF; CDR3 DNA: TGTGCCAGCAGCTTGAGACAGAACCTGAACACTGAAGCTTTCTTT
clone size: -; D gene: -; J gene: TRBJ2-1; V gene: TRBV13; CDR3 protein: CASSLGLGRVHEQFF; CDR3 DNA: TGTGCCAGCAGCCTCGGGCTGGGCAGGGTCCATGAGCAGTTCTTC
clone size: once; D gene: TRBD1; J gene: TRBJ1-2; V gene: TRBV28; CDR3 protein: CASSSGTTGAYYGYTF; CDR3 DNA: TGTGCCAGCAGCTCGGGAACTACAGGGGCATACTATGGCTACACCTTC
clone size: -; D gene: TRBD2; J gene: TRBJ2-7; V gene: TRBV14; CDR3 protein: CASSQRTSGSYEQYF; CDR3 DNA: TGTGCCAGCAGCCAGAGGACTAGCGGTTCCTACGAGCAGTACTTC
clone size: -; D gene: -; J gene: TRBJ2-7; V gene: TRBV9; CDR3 protein: CASSVGRSPYEQYF; CDR3 DNA: TGTGCCAGCAGCGTAGGGAGGAGCCCCTACGAGCAGTACTTC
clone size: -; D gene: -; J gene: TRBJ1-3; V gene: TRBV28; CDR3 protein: CASRVSSGNTIYF; CDR3 DNA: TGTGCCAGCAGAGTTAGCTCTGGAAACACCATATATTTT
clone size: -; D gene: TRBD1; J gene: TRBJ1-1; V gene: TRBV6-1; CDR3 protein: CASRDRAITEAFF; CDR3 DNA: TGTGCCAGCCGGGACAGGGCGATAACTGAAGCTTTCTTT
clone size: -; D gene: -; J gene: TRBJ2-7; V gene: TRBV5-4; CDR3 protein: CASSTGLTYEQYF; CDR3 DNA: TGTGCCAGCAGCACGGGACTTACCTACGAGCAGTACTTC
clone size: -; D gene: TRBD2; J gene: TRBJ2-1; V gene: TRBV18; CDR3 protein: CASSPLRLAGREQPSGNEQFF; CDR3 DNA: TGTGCCAGCTCACCCCTGAGGTTAGCGGGGAGAGAGCAACCGTCGGGCAATGAGCAGTTCTTC
clone size: once; D gene: TRBD1; J gene: TRBJ1-2; V gene: TRBV7-6; CDR3 protein: CASSSQGVRGKNYGYTF; CDR3 DNA: TGTGCCAGCAGCTCACAGGGGGTTAGAGGAAAGAACTATGGCTACACCTTC
clone size: -; D gene: -; J gene: TRBJ1-5; V gene: TRBV9; CDR3 protein: CASSVEGNGNQPQHF; CDR3 DNA: TGTGCCAGCAGCGTAGAGGGGAACGGCAATCAGCCCCAGCATTTT
clone size: -; D gene: -; J gene: TRBJ1-2; V gene: TRBV11-2; CDR3 protein: CASSLNSGVKNYGYTF; CDR3 DNA: TGTGCCAGCAGCTTAAATTCAGGGGTGAAGAACTATGGCTACACCTTC
clone size: -; D gene: TRBD1; J gene: TRBJ2-7; V gene: TRBV12-5; CDR3 protein: CASGLEGAGTGVYEQYF; CDR3 DNA: TGTGCTAGTGGTTTGGAGGGTGCCGGGACAGGGGTCTACGAGCAGTACTTC
clone size: once; D gene: TRBD1; J gene: TRBJ1-1; V gene: TRBV4-1; CDR3 protein: CASKGEVGQGSLNTEAFF; CDR3 DNA: TGCGCCAGCAAGGGGGAGGTGGGACAGGGTTCCCTGAACACTGAAGCTTTCTTT
clone size: -; D gene: -; J gene: TRBJ2-1; V gene: TRBV4-1; CDR3 protein: CASSHLIMGGFKLNEQFF; CDR3 DNA: TGCGCCAGCAGCCATCTAATTATGGGGGGATTCAAATTAAATGAGCAGTTCTTC
clone size: -; D gene: -; J gene: TRBJ2-1; V gene: TRBV7-2; CDR3 protein: CASSLVRSNEQFF; CDR3 DNA: TGTGCCAGCAGCTTAGTTCGTTCCAATGAGCAGTTCTTC